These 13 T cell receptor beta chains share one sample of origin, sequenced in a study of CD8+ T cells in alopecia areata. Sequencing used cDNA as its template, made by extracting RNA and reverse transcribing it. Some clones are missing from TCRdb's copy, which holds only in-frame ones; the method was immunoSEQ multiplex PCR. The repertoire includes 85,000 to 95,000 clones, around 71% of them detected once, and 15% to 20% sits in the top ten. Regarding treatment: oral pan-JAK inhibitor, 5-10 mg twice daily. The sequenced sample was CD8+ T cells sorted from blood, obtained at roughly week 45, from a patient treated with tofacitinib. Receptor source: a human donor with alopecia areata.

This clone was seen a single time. CDR3 loop: CSVEFQDRNYGYTF. CDR3 coding DNA: TGCAGCGTTGAATTCCAGGATCGTAACTATGGCTACACCTTC. The V gene is TRBV29-1, the J gene TRBJ1-2; D is undetermined. Trimming left V 2 bases short and J 1 base short, with 11 bases between. The CDR3 spans 14 residues. Germline V gene sequence: CDR1 SQVTM, CDR2 ANQGSEA.

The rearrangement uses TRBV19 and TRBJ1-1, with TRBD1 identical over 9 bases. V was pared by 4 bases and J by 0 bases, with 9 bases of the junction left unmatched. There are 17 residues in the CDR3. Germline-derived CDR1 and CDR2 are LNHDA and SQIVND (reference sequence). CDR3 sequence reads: CASSTAGTGRMNTEAFF. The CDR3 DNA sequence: TGTGCCAGTAGTACCGCCGGGACAGGGAGGATGAACACTGAAGCTTTCTTT. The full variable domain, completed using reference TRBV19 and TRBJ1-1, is DGGITQSPKYLFRKEGQNVTLSCEQNLNHDAMYWYRQDPGQGLRLIYYSQIVNDFQKGDIAEGYSVSREKKESFPLTVTSAQKNPTAFYLCASSTAGTGRMNTEAFFGQGTRLTVV.

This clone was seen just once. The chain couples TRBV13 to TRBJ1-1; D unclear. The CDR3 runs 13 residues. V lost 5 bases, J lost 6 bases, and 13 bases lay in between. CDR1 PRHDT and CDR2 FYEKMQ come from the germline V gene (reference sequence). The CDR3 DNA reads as TGTGCCAGCAGCGCCGTCGGGAGCTCTGAAGCTTTCTTT. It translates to CASSAVGSSEAFF.

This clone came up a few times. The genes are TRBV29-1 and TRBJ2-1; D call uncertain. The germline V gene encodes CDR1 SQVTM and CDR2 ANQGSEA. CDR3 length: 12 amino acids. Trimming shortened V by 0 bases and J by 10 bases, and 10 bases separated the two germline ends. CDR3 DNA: TGCAGCGTTGAAGAAGGAATCGCGGAGCAGTTCTTC. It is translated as CSVEEGIAEQFF.

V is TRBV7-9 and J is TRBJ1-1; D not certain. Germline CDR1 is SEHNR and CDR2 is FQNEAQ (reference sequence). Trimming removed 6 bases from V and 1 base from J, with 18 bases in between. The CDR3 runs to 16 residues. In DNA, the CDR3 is TGTGCCAGCAGTACTACCCTCTCCGGGAGGAACACTGAAGCTTTCTTT. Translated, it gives CASSTTLSGRNTEAFF.

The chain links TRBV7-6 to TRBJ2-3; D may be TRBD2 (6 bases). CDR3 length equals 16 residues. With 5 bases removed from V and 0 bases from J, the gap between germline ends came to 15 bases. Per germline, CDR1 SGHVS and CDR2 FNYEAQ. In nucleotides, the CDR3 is TGTGCCAGCAGCCGATGGGGACTTGCTAGCACAGATACGCAGTATTTT. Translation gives CASSRWGLASTDTQYF.

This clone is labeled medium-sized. As DNA, the CDR3 is TGCGCCAGCAGCCAGTCACTCCTCAATGAGCAGTTCTTC. Translated, it gives CASSQSLLNEQFF. This chain uses TRBV4-3 with TRBJ2-1; no firm D call. V lost 3 bases to trimming and J lost 6 bases, with 9 bases between them. The CDR3 has 13 residues. Germline loops: CDR1 LGHNA, CDR2 YSLEER.

The CDR3 sequence: CASSSGTGKGAFF. In nucleotides, the CDR3 is TGTGCCAGCAGTTCAGGGACCGGGAAGGGGGCTTTCTTT. J is TRBJ1-1 and V is TRBV27, with a weak D call TRBD1 (5 bases). CDR3 length: 13 residues. CDR1 and CDR2 (germline): MNHEY, SMNVEV (reference sequence). The germline V and J ends were trimmed by 4 bases and 11 bases, with 17 bases remaining between them.

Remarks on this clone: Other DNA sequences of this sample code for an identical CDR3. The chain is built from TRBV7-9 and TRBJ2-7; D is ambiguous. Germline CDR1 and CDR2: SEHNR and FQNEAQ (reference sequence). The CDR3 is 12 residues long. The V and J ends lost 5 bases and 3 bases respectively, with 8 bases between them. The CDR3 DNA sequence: TGTGCCAGCAGCCCCGGTGGCTACGAGCAGTACTTC. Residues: CASSPGGYEQYF.

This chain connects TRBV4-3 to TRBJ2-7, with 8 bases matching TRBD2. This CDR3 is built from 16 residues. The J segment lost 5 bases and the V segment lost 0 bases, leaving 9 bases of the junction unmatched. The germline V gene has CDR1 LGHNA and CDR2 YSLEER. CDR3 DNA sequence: TGCGCCAGCAGCCAAGATGCCGGGGGGGCCGCCAACGAGCAGTACTTC. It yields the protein CASSQDAGGAANEQYF.

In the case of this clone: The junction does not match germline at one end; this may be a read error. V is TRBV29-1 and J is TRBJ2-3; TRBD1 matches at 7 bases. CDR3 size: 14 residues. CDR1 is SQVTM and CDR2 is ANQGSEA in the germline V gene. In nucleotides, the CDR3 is TGCAGCGTAGAAGACAGGGACGGTGCGGATACGCAGTATTTT. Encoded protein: CSVEDRDGADTQYF.

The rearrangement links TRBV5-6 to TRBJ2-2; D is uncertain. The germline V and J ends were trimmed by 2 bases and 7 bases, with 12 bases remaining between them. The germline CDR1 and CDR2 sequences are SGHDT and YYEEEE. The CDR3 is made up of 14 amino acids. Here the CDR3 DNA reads TGTGCCAGCAGCTTTAGTGTTGGCCTCGGGGAGCTGTTTTTT. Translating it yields CASSFSVGLGELFF.

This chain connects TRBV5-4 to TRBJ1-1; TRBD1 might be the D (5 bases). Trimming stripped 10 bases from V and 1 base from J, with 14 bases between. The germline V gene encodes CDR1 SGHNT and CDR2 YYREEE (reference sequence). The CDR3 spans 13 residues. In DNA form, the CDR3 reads TGTGCCTCCCAGGGACGGGGGAACACTGAAGCTTTCTTT. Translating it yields CASQGRGNTEAFF. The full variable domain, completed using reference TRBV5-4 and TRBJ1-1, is ETGVTQSPTHLIKTRGQQVTLRCSSQSGHNTVSWYQQALGQGPQFIFQYYREEENGRGNFPPRFSGLQFPNYSSELNVNALELDDSALYLCASQGRGNTEAFFGQGTRLTVV.